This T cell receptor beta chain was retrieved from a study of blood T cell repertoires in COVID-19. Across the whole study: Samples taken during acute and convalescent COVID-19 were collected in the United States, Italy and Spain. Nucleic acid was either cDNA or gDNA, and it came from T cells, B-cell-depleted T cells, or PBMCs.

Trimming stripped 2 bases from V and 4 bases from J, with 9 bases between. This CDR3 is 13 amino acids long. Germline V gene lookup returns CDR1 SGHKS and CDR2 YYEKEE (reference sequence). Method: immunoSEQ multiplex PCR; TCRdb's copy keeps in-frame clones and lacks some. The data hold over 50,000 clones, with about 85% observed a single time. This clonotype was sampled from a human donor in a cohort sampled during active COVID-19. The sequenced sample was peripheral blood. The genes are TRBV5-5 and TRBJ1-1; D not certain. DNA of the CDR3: TGTGCCAGCAGCTTCCAGTATCCCACTGAAGCTTTCTTT. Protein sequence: CASSFQYPTEAFF. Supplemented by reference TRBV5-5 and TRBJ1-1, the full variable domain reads DAGVTQSPTHLIKTRGQQVTLRCSPISGHKSVSWYQQVLGQGPQFIFQYYEKEERGRGNFPDRFSARQFPNYSSELNVNALLLGDSALYLCASSFQYPTEAFFGQGTRLTVV.